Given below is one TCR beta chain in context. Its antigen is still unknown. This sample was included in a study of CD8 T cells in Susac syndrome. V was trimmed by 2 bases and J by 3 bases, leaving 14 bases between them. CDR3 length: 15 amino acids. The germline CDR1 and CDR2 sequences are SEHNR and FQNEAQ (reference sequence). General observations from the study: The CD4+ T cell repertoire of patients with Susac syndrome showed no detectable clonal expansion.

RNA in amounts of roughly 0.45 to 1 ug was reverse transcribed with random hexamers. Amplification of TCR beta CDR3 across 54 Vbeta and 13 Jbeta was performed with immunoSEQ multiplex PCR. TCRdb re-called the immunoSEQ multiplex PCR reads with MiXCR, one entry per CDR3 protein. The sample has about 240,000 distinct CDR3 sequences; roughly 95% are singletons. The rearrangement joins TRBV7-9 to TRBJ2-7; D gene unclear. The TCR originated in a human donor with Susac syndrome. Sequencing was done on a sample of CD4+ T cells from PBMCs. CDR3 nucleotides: TGTGCCAGCAGCTTATCGGGCCCACGCGACTACGAGCAGTACTTC. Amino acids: CASSLSGPRDYEQYF.